These 21 T cell receptor beta chains were all obtained from the same sample, sequenced in a study of vaccination effects on CD4 cells after COVID-19. Profiling relied on immunoSEQ multiplex PCR, and the TCRdb table lists in-frame clones only, not all of them. The sample lists about 64,000 clones; about 69% were seen once. The culture ran for around 10 days before CD4+ T cells were isolated. No antigens are known for them. Sequenced here: CD4+ T cells from PBMCs cultured without peptide, sampled before COVID-19 vaccination. The receptors come from a human donor who had a prior SARS-CoV-2 infection.

V gene TRBV29-1 combines with J gene TRBJ1-5; no clear D gene. The germline gives CDR1 SQVTM, CDR2 ANQGSEA. This CDR3 has 14 residues. V was clipped by 4 bases and J by 2 bases, with 12 bases between them. The CDR3 sequence is CSVGGGVGNQPQHF. For the CDR3, the DNA is TGCAGCGTTGGGGGTGGAGTTGGCAATCAGCCCCAGCATTTT.

The CDR3 DNA sequence: TGTGCCAGCAGCCCAGGTGGGTGGGAGAGGAGAACTGAAGCTTTCTTT. Translation gives CASSPGGWERRTEAFF. The chain combines TRBV5-6 with TRBJ1-1; D is ambiguous. V was cut by 4 bases and J by 5 bases, with 21 bases left in between. This CDR3 has 16 amino acids. The V gene's germline CDR1 is SGHDT and CDR2 YYEEEE.

The J gene is TRBJ2-3, the V gene TRBV6-4, with D perhaps matching TRBD2 (6 bases). The germline V gene encodes CDR1 MRHNA and CDR2 SNTAGT. This CDR3 has 15 residues. V was cut by 2 bases and J by 0 bases, with 9 bases left in between. For the CDR3, the DNA is TGTGCCAGCAGTGACACCGCGGGGAGCACAGATACGCAGTATTTT. It encodes CASSDTAGSTDTQYF.

The chain uses TRBV5-1 and TRBJ2-3; TRBD2 matches 12 bases. The CDR3 spans 17 residues. The ends lost 4 bases at V and 1 base at J; junction bases unmatched: 7. The germline V gene has CDR1 SGHRS and CDR2 YFSETQ. The CDR3: CASSPGTSGWGTDTQYF. The CDR3 nucleotides read TGCGCCAGCAGCCCTGGGACTAGCGGGTGGGGCACAGATACGCAGTATTTT.

V usage is TRBV6-1 and J usage is TRBJ1-1; D might be TRBD1 (5 bases). Looked up from germline, CDR1 is MNHNS and CDR2 is SASEGT. The V end was cut by 2 bases, the J end by 1 base, with 11 bases between. The CDR3 runs 15 residues. The CDR3 bases are TGTGCCAGCAGTGAATCTCCAGGGAAGAACACTGAAGCTTTCTTT. Amino acid sequence: CASSESPGKNTEAFF.

The chain has TRBV10-3 and TRBJ1-1; possibly TRBD1 for D (6 bases). V was cut by 0 bases and J by 1 base, with 15 bases left in between. The germline V gene has CDR1 ENHRY and CDR2 SYGVKD. The CDR3 runs to 17 residues. The CDR3 is CAISESYSRGENTEAFF. As DNA, the CDR3 is TGTGCCATCAGTGAGTCGTATAGTAGGGGGGAGAACACTGAAGCTTTCTTT.

The J gene is TRBJ2-3, the V gene TRBV6-2 or TRBV6-3, with a tentative D call TRBD2 (6 bases). The CDR3 extends over 15 amino acids. CDR1 and CDR2 from the germline V gene are MNHEY and SVGEGT. Trimming removed 2 bases at V and 0 bases at J, with 9 bases between. As DNA, the CDR3 is TGTGCCAGCAGTTACCCCGGGACTAGCACAGATACGCAGTATTTT. It codes for CASSYPGTSTDTQYF.

The table lists this clone with a few counts. The V call is TRBV6-5, the J call TRBJ2-2; D ambiguous. CDR3 length: 15 residues. CDR1 and CDR2 from the germline V gene are MNHEY and SVGAGI. V lost 5 bases to trimming and J lost 4 bases, with 14 bases between them. The CDR3 reads CASSPPGYSTGELFF. The CDR3, as DNA: TGTGCCAGCAGTCCGCCCGGTTATAGCACCGGGGAGCTGTTTTTT.

The genes are TRBV11-2 and TRBJ1-1, with D possibly TRBD1 on 5 matching bases. The ends were cut back, 5 bases at V and 11 bases at J, with 15 bases in the middle. Germline V gene sequence: CDR1 SGHAT, CDR2 FQNNGV. CDR3 length: 12 residues. DNA for the CDR3: TGTGCCAGCAGCCTCGGGGGTACCAGCGCTTTCTTT. Its translation is CASSLGGTSAFF.

This clone was picked up a small number of times. This chain connects TRBV5-1 to TRBJ2-5, with unresolved D. With 6 bases removed from V and 7 bases from J, the gap between germline ends came to 13 bases. Looked up from germline, CDR1 is SGHRS and CDR2 is YFSETQ. This CDR3 comprises 12 residues. The CDR3 DNA reads TGCGCCAGCACCCCCGAGTATGGGACCCAGTACTTC. Its translation: CASTPEYGTQYF.

This chain connects TRBV4-1 to TRBJ2-1; D uncertain. V lost 2 bases to trimming and J lost 4 bases, with 18 bases between them. The CDR3 runs to 17 residues. Germline V lookup: CDR1 MGHRA, CDR2 YSYEKL. CDR3 bases: TGCGCCAGCAGCCAACAATGGACGAACGACCTTTACAATGAGCAGTTCTTC. This translates into CASSQQWTNDLYNEQFF.

This clone was counted only a few times. The V gene is TRBV2, the J gene TRBJ1-5, with 8 bases aligning to TRBD1. CDR1 and CDR2 from the germline V gene are SNHLY and FYNNEI. J lost 6 bases, V lost 6 bases, and 10 bases had no gene match. The CDR3 spans 15 residues. The CDR3 region is CASSEIGQGGQPQHF. The CDR3 DNA reads TGTGCCAGCAGCGAAATAGGACAGGGCGGTCAGCCCCAGCATTTT. The full variable domain, its missing parts supplied by reference TRBV2 and TRBJ1-5, is EPEVTQTPSHQVTQMGQEVILRCVPISNHLYFYWYRQILGQKVEFLVSFYNNEISEKSEIFDDQFSVERPDGSNFTLKIRSTKLEDSAMYFCASSEIGQGGQPQHFGDGTRLSIL.

This chain connects TRBV5-4 to TRBJ2-3; TRBD2 matches 10 bases. From germline, CDR1 is SGHNT and CDR2 YYREEE (reference sequence). With 0 bases clipped from V and 0 bases from J, the junction kept 4 bases outside the gene matches. The CDR3 extends over 17 amino acids. The CDR3 protein is CASSLAKLAGSTDTQYF. CDR3 DNA: TGTGCCAGCAGCTTGGCCAAACTAGCGGGGAGCACAGATACGCAGTATTTT.

In this sample, this clone turned up a few times. V gene TRBV11-3 combines with J gene TRBJ1-3, with D maybe TRBD1 (5 bases). The CDR3 is 17 amino acids. V gave up 5 bases and J gave up 2 bases, with 19 bases separating them. The germline V gene encodes CDR1 SGHNT and CDR2 YENEEA. This chain's CDR3 is CASSHTVRGTAGNTIYF. As DNA, the CDR3 is TGTGCCAGCAGCCATACGGTGCGGGGGACTGCTGGAAACACCATATATTTT.

J is TRBJ2-3 and V is TRBV5-4; D may be TRBD1 (5 bases). Trimming pared 2 bases from V and 1 base from J, leaving 8 bases between. This CDR3 has 14 residues. Per the germline V gene, CDR1 is SGHNT and CDR2 is YYREEE (reference sequence). The chain's CDR3 is CASSFQGRTDTQYF. The CDR3 DNA follows: TGTGCCAGCAGCTTCCAGGGCCGCACAGATACGCAGTATTTT.

This clone was counted a single time. The chain employs TRBV11-2 and TRBJ1-2; D is unresolved. V was pared by 1 base and J by 2 bases, with 8 bases between. CDR1 and CDR2 (germline): SGHAT, FQNNGV. The CDR3 is 14 residues long. Here the CDR3 DNA reads TGTGCCAGCAGCTTAGTTATGGCAAACTATGGCTACACCTTC. As protein: CASSLVMANYGYTF.

The V call is TRBV9, the J call TRBJ2-7; 14 bases match TRBD2. The length of the CDR3 is 15 residues. CDR1 is SGDLS, CDR2 YYNGEE, per germline. The V segment lost 4 bases and the J segment 3 bases; nucleotides outside the gene matches: 3. The CDR3 loop reads CASSWGLAGDYEQYF. The CDR3 bases are TGTGCCAGCAGCTGGGGACTAGCGGGGGACTACGAGCAGTACTTC.

The V call is TRBV6-6, the J call TRBJ1-5, with 9 bases fitting TRBD1. Germline CDR1 reads MNHNY; CDR2 reads SVGAGI (reference sequence). The CDR3 covers 14 residues. V trimming: 6 bases; J trimming: 7 bases; junction bases outside the gene matches: 7. This CDR3 is CASSEQGARQPQHF. The CDR3 DNA is TGTGCCAGCAGCGAACAGGGGGCTCGCCAGCCCCAGCATTTT.

This clone was detected a few times. The rearrangement joins TRBV5-5 to TRBJ2-7, with 8 bases that match TRBD1. The CDR3 contains 15 residues. The germline CDR1 and CDR2 sequences are SGHKS and YYEKEE (reference sequence). The V segment lost 0 bases and the J segment 5 bases; nucleotides outside the gene matches: 7. The CDR3, as DNA: TGTGCCAGCAGCTTGGTCCAGGGGGCCTGGAACGAGCAGTACTTC. Translation: CASSLVQGAWNEQYF.

The J gene is TRBJ2-5, the V gene TRBV11-3, with D tentatively TRBD1 or TRBD2 (7 bases each). The CDR3 runs 15 residues. Per germline, CDR1 SGHNT and CDR2 YENEEA. With 3 bases removed from V and 5 bases from J, the gap between germline ends came to 16 bases. CDR3: CASSFRRGGFETQYF. As DNA, the CDR3 is TGTGCCAGCAGCTTCCGCAGGGGGGGCTTTGAGACCCAGTACTTC.

This clone was seen a few times. The gene calls are TRBV2 and TRBJ2-4, with 8 positions matching TRBD2. Germline values: CDR1 SNHLY, CDR2 FYNNEI. The CDR3 runs 14 residues. The junction had 7 bases not matched to a gene; V was cut back by 3 bases and J by 9 bases. CDR3 in DNA: TGTGCCAGCAGTGAGTTAGGGACTAGTTCCATTCAGTACTTC. It codes for CASSELGTSSIQYF.